This T cell receptor beta chain appears in the sequencing data of a study of T cell responses to AZD1222 COVID-19 vaccine. Study-wide findings and caveats: After two AZD1222 doses, spike-specific TCR breadth and depth rose versus day 0. Unmutated regions of variants are reportedly targeted by nearly half of spike-specific TCRs. White British ancestry dominated among donors, who included more females, and clonal diversity was possibly underestimated. Spike-wide vaccine-associated CD4 TCRs dominated at 160-218 and 743-854.

Germline V gene lookup returns CDR1 MDHEN and CDR2 SYDVKM. This CDR3 comprises 15 residues. The V and J ends lost 5 bases and 7 bases, in that order; junction bases with no gene match: 7. Turning to this clone: Antigen unknown.

Method: immunoSEQ multiplex PCR; TCRdb's copy keeps in-frame clones and lacks some. The table records 150,000 to 180,000 clones, roughly 90% of them present only once. The TCR sequence derives from an adult in good health. V usage is TRBV28 and J usage is TRBJ2-2; 10 bases match TRBD1. The source material was peripheral blood, sampled on day 0 of AZD1222 vaccination. In DNA form, the CDR3 reads TGTGCCAGCAGTGCCCCGGGACAGGGGATCGGGGAGCTGTTTTTT. It specifies CASSAPGQGIGELFF.